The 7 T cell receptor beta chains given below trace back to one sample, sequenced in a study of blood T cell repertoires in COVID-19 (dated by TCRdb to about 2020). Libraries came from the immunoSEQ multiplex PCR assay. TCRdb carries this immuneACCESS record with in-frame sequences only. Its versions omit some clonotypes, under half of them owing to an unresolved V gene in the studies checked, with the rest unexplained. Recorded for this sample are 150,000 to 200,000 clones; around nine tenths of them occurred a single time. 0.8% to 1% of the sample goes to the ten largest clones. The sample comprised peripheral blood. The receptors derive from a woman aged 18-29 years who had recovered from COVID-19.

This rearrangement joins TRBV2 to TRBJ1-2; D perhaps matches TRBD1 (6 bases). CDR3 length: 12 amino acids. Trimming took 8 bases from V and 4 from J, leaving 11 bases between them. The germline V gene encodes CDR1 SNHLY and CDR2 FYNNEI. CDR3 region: CASRGRGYGYTF. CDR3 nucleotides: TGTGCCAGCCGGGGCAGGGGCTATGGCTACACCTTC.

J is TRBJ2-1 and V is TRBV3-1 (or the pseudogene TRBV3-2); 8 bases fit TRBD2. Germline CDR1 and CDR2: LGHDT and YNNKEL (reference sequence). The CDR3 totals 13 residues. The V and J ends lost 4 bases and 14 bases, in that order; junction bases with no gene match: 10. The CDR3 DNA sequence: TGTGCCAGCAGCCTAAATCAGCGGGGGACGGAGTTCTTC. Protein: CASSLNQRGTEFF.

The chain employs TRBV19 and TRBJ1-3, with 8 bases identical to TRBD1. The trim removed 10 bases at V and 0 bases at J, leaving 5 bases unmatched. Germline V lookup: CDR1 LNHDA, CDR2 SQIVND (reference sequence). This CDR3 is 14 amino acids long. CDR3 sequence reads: CATAGTGSGNTIYF. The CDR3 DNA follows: TGTGCCACCGCGGGGACAGGCTCTGGAAACACCATATATTTT.

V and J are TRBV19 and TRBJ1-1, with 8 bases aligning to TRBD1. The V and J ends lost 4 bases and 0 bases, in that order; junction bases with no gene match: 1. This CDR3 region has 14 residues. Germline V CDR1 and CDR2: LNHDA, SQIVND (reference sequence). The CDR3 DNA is TGTGCCAGTAGTAGACAGGGGTTGAACACTGAAGCTTTCTTT. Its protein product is CASSRQGLNTEAFF.

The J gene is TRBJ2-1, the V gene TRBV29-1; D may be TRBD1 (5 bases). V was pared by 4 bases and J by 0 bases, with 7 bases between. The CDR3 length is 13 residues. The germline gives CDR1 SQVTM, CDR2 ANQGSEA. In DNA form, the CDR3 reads TGCAGCGTTGGCAGGGCCTCCTACAATGAGCAGTTCTTC. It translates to CSVGRASYNEQFF.

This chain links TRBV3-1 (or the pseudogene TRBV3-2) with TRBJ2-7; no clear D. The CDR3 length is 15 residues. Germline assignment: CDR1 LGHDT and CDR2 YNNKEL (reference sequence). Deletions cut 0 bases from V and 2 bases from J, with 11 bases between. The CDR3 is CASSQDGLRTYEQYF. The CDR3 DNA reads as TGTGCCAGCAGCCAAGATGGTCTACGAACCTACGAGCAGTACTTC.

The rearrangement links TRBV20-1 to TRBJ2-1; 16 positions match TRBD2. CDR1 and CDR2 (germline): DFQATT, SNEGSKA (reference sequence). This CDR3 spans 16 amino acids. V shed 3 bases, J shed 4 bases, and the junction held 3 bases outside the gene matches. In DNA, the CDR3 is TGCAGTGCTAGTCCGGGACTAGCGGGGGGGTACAATGAGCAGTTCTTC. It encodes CSASPGLAGGYNEQFF.